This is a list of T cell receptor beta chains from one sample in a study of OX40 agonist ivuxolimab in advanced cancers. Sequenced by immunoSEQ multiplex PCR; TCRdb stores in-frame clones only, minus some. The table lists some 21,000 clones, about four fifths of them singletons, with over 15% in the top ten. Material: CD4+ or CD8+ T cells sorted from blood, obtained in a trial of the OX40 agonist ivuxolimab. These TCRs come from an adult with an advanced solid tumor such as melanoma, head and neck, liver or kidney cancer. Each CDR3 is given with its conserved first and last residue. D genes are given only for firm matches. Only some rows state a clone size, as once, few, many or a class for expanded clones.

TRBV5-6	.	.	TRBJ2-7	TGTGCCAGCAGCAGACTAGGACTCTACGAGCAGTACTTC	CASSRLGLYEQYF
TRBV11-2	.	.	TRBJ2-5	TGTGCCAGCAGCCCCCGATACGCCCGGGTCGCCCAGTACTTC	CASSPRYARVAQYF
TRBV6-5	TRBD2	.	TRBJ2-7	TGTGCCAGCAGCTCTTCTAGCGGGAGCGTTTACGAGCAGTACTTC	CASSSSSGSVYEQYF
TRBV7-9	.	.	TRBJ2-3	TGTGCCAGCAGCTTAGACGACAGGCCTAGCACAGATACGCAGTATTTT	CASSLDDRPSTDTQYF
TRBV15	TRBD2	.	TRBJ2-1	TGTGCCACCGCCGCTAGCGGGGCTCACTCCTACAATGAGCAGTTCTTC	CATAASGAHSYNEQFF
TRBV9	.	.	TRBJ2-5	TGTGCCAGCAGCCCGAACAGAGGGGAGACCCAGTACTTC	CASSPNRGETQYF
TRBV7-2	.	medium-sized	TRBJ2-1	TGTGCCAGCAGCGTTACCATGGACCCCTACAATGAGCAGTTCTTC	CASSVTMDPYNEQFF
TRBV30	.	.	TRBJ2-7	TGTGCCTGGGCCCAAGGGTTCGAGCAGTACTTC	CAWAQGFEQYF
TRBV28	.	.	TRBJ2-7	TGTGCCAGCAGTTTAGGCTTCGGGTGGGAGCCTTACGAGCAGTACTTC	CASSLGFGWEPYEQYF
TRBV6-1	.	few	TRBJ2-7	TGTGCCAGCAAGGACAGCCACCTCGAGCAGTACTTC	CASKDSHLEQYF
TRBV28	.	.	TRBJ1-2	TGTGCCACCACTCAGGGATACAGCTATGGCTACACCTTC	CATTQGYSYGYTF
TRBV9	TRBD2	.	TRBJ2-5	TGTGCCAGCAGCTTAGGACTAGCGGGGACCGAGTACCAAGAGACCCAGTACTTC	CASSLGLAGTEYQETQYF
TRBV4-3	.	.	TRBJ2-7	TGCGCCAGCAGCCAAGATTACGGGGTCTCCTACGAGCAGTACTTC	CASSQDYGVSYEQYF
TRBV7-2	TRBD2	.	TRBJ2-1	TGTGCCAGCAGCCTTAGCGGGAGCGCCTACAATGAGCAGTTCTTC	CASSLSGSAYNEQFF
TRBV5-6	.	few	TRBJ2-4	TGTGCCAGCAGGTCCGGGATGGAAAACATTCAGTACTTC	CASRSGMENIQYF
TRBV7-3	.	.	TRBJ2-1	TGTGCCAGCAGCTTAGGTGTCGGAGCTTACAATGAGCAGTTCTTC	CASSLGVGAYNEQFF
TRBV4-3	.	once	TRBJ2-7	TGCGCCAGCAGCCAAGGACTAGGGGGCGAGCAGTACTTC	CASSQGLGGEQYF
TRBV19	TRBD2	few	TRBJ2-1	TGTGCCAGTAACATAGAGCGGGAGGGTGTGAATGAGCAGTTCTTC	CASNIEREGVNEQFF
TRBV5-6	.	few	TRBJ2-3	TGTGCCAGCAGCTCTTTCTTCGGACAGTCCACAGATACGCAGTATTTT	CASSSFFGQSTDTQYF
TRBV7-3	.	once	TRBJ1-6	TGTGCCAGCAGCTTAGGAAGCGGCTATAATTCACCCCTCCACTTT	CASSLGSGYNSPLHF
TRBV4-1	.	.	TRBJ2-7	TGCGCCAGCAGCCAAGAAGGGCCCCCTAGGCCCTACGAGCAGTACTTC	CASSQEGPPRPYEQYF
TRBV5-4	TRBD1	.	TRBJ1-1	TGTGCCAGCAGCCATGGGAGGGGACAGTCCCTTGGGGGAGCTTTCTTT	CASSHGRGQSLGGAFF
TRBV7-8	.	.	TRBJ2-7	TGTGCCAGCAGCTTAGTATCAATTGTGCTAAAGGCTAGGGAGCAGTACTTC	CASSLVSIVLKAREQYF
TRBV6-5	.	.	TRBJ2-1	TGTGCCAGCAGTCCCCTGGGACCGCACAATGAGCAGTTCTTC	CASSPLGPHNEQFF
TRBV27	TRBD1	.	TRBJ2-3	TGTGCCAGCAGTTTCGGACAGGGAACAGATACGCAGTATTTT	CASSFGQGTDTQYF
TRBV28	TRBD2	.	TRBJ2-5	TGTGCCACCAAGCGGGGGGGCCTCGAGACCCAGTACTTC	CATKRGGLETQYF
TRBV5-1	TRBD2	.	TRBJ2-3	TGCGCCAGCAGCAGGGCCGGGACTAGCAGCACAGATACGCAGTATTTT	CASSRAGTSSTDTQYF